Listed below are T cell receptor beta chains from one sample, sequenced in a study of T-cell reconstitution after alpha-beta-depleted transplantation in children. TCRdb re-called the PCR reads through MiXCR, storing one row per CDR3 protein. Of 240,000 or so distinct CDR3 sequences in the sample, more than 10% were seen once. Sequenced here: PBMCs from the stem cell graft donor, sampled from the stem cell graft. The origin of the receptors is a human donor who donated a stem cell graft to a child with acute lymphoblastic leukemia. The CDR3 runs from the conserved cysteine through the conserved F or W. Each record gives: J gene, V gene, clone size, CDR3 protein. Not all rows give a size; the values are once, few, many and, for expanded clones, a class.

j_call: TRBJ2-1; v_call: TRBV6-2/TRBV6-3; clone_size: many; cdr3_aa: CASSYAETLNEQFF
j_call: TRBJ2-7; v_call: TRBV7-2; clone_size: many; cdr3_aa: CASSSRQGAPYEQYF
j_call: TRBJ2-3; v_call: TRBV9; clone_size: many; cdr3_aa: CASSSRGLAGPDTQYF
j_call: TRBJ2-5; v_call: TRBV7-9; clone_size: many; cdr3_aa: CASRNTGQETQYF
j_call: TRBJ1-6; v_call: TRBV15; clone_size: many; cdr3_aa: CATSRDVSPLHF
j_call: TRBJ1-1; v_call: TRBV20-1; clone_size: many; cdr3_aa: CSARLPGTGNTEAFF
j_call: TRBJ2-3; v_call: TRBV7-9; clone_size: many; cdr3_aa: CAHEEAGTTDTQYF
j_call: TRBJ2-7; v_call: TRBV25-1; clone_size: many; cdr3_aa: CASSDPFDPGGLSLCSSYEQYF
j_call: TRBJ2-7; v_call: TRBV13; clone_size: -; cdr3_aa: CAISFGTVCEQYF
j_call: TRBJ2-7; v_call: TRBV4-2; clone_size: many; cdr3_aa: CASSQGGNRGSVEQYF
j_call: TRBJ2-2; v_call: TRBV11-2; clone_size: many; cdr3_aa: CASSLDQGGELFF
j_call: TRBJ2-1; v_call: TRBV28; clone_size: -; cdr3_aa: CASRLERGAYNEQFF
j_call: TRBJ2-3; v_call: TRBV7-2; clone_size: many; cdr3_aa: CASSSGLAGGPSTDTQYF
j_call: TRBJ2-3; v_call: TRBV11-2; clone_size: once; cdr3_aa: CASSLVDQKEGAVTDTQYF
j_call: TRBJ1-1; v_call: TRBV5-6; clone_size: many; cdr3_aa: CASSLWGGNTEAFF
j_call: TRBJ2-2; v_call: TRBV28; clone_size: many; cdr3_aa: CASSPPGIGELFF
j_call: TRBJ2-2; v_call: TRBV10-2; clone_size: -; cdr3_aa: CASRSMGVGGELFF
j_call: TRBJ2-1; v_call: TRBV29-1; clone_size: many; cdr3_aa: CSVESPSAPGHNEQFF
j_call: TRBJ2-1; v_call: TRBV29-1; clone_size: many; cdr3_aa: CSVEALNGVNEQFF
j_call: TRBJ1-4; v_call: TRBV28; clone_size: many; cdr3_aa: CASSMSGTREKLFF
j_call: TRBJ1-2; v_call: TRBV27; clone_size: -; cdr3_aa: CASSLRTGYGYTF
j_call: TRBJ2-7; v_call: TRBV5-6; clone_size: many; cdr3_aa: CASSSDSGSYEQYF
j_call: TRBJ2-3; v_call: TRBV28; clone_size: many; cdr3_aa: CASIQKPTDTQYF
j_call: TRBJ2-7; v_call: TRBV5-6; clone_size: many; cdr3_aa: CASSLGGGPFGEQYF
j_call: TRBJ2-5; v_call: TRBV28; clone_size: many; cdr3_aa: CASTRGAGVVETQYF
j_call: TRBJ2-1; v_call: TRBV10-3; clone_size: few; cdr3_aa: CAISVIEGANEQFF
j_call: TRBJ1-2; v_call: TRBV12-3/TRBV12-4; clone_size: -; cdr3_aa: CTCSTHGRLPSRANYGYTF
j_call: TRBJ2-5; v_call: TRBV5-5; clone_size: few; cdr3_aa: CASRPTEQETQYF
j_call: TRBJ1-5; v_call: TRBV30; clone_size: few; cdr3_aa: CAWRDRGNQPQHF
j_call: TRBJ1-2; v_call: TRBV28; clone_size: many; cdr3_aa: CASREQGLEGYTF
j_call: TRBJ2-2; v_call: TRBV7-9; clone_size: -; cdr3_aa: CASSRDRTNTGELFF
j_call: TRBJ1-1; v_call: TRBV5-1; clone_size: many; cdr3_aa: CASRLGGGGTEAFF
j_call: TRBJ1-3; v_call: TRBV28; clone_size: many; cdr3_aa: CASSLPWGGNTIYF
j_call: TRBJ1-6; v_call: TRBV30; clone_size: -; cdr3_aa: CAWGPQPDSPLHF
j_call: TRBJ2-1; v_call: TRBV4-1; clone_size: many; cdr3_aa: CASSLHRDRMNNEQFF
j_call: TRBJ2-2; v_call: TRBV20-1; clone_size: medium-sized; cdr3_aa: CSATQGTGELFF
j_call: TRBJ2-1; v_call: TRBV7-6; clone_size: many; cdr3_aa: CASSFGDSYNEQFF
j_call: TRBJ2-2; v_call: TRBV5-1; clone_size: few; cdr3_aa: CASSPREGWPGELFF
j_call: TRBJ2-1; v_call: TRBV7-9; clone_size: many; cdr3_aa: CASSLLAGGFNEQFF
j_call: TRBJ1-1; v_call: TRBV4-1; clone_size: -; cdr3_aa: CASSRIAGTGRRNTEAFF